The clone carrying this TCR beta chain was observed a handful of times. The sample belongs to a study of beta chain features in type 1 diabetes. Turning to the study itself: Age, gender, cell numbers and subset yield matched between patients and controls.

With 0 bases removed from V and 3 bases from J, the gap between germline ends came to 14 bases. CDR1 is SGHTA, CDR2 FQGNSA, per germline. There are 16 residues in the CDR3. Expressed TCRB transcripts were sequenced because the entire RNA isolate underwent reverse transcription. The average output of naive, central memory and regulatory T cell samples was roughly 3.6 million reads. Clones were read by immunoSEQ multiplex PCR, and TCRdb kept only the in-frame ones, dropping some. This table holds about 410,000 clones, approximately 15% found once. The sequence was obtained from a man aged 25 to 40 in good health. The sample was naive CD4+ T cells from blood. The genes are TRBV7-2 and TRBJ1-2; D call uncertain. The chain's CDR3 is CASSLATALRHYGYTF. DNA for the CDR3: TGTGCCAGCAGCTTAGCCACAGCCCTTCGCCACTATGGCTACACCTTC. Drawing the rest from reference TRBV7-2 and TRBJ1-2, the complete variable domain is GAGVSQSPSNKVTEKGKDVELRCDPISGHTALYWYRQSLGQGLEFLIYFQGNSAPDKSGLPSDRFSAERTGGSVSTLTIQRTQQEDSAVYLCASSLATALRHYGYTFGSGTRLTVV.